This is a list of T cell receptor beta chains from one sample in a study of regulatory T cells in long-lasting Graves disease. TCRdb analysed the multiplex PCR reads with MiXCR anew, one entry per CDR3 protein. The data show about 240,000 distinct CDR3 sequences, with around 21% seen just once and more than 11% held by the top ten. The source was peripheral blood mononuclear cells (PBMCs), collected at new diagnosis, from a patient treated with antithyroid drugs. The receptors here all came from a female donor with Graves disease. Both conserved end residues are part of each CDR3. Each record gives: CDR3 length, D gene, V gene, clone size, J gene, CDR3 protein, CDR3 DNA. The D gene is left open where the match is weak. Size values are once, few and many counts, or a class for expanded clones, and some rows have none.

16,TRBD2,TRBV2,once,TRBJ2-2,CASRTGLAGGTGELFF,TGTGCCAGCAGGACGGGACTAGCGGGAGGTACCGGGGAGCTGTTTTTT
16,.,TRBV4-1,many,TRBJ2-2,CASSQSGTPNTGELFF,TGCGCCAGCAGCCAATCCGGGACACCTAACACCGGGGAGCTGTTTTTT
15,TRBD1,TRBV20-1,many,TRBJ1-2,CSARDEGQGVVGYTF,TGCAGTGCTAGAGATGAAGGACAGGGGGTGGTTGGCTACACCTTC
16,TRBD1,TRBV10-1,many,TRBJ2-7,CASSESPGQPLYEQYF,TGCGCCAGCAGTGAGTCCCCGGGACAGCCTCTCTACGAGCAGTACTTC
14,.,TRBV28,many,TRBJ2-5,CASSLVSVKETQYF,TGTGCCAGCAGTTTAGTTAGCGTTAAAGAGACCCAGTACTTC
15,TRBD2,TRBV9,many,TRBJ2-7,CASSAGEGKSYEQYF,TGTGCCAGCAGCGCGGGGGAGGGAAAGTCCTACGAGCAGTACTTC
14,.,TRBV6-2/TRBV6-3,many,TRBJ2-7,CASSYWRAGNEQYF,TGTGCCAGCAGTTACTGGAGGGCCGGCAACGAGCAGTACTTC
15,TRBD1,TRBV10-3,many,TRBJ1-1,CAISERGTANTEAFF,TGTGCCATCAGTGAGCGCGGGACAGCGAACACTGAAGCTTTCTTT
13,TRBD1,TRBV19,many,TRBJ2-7,CASSKTGGYEQYF,TGTGCCAGTAGTAAGACAGGGGGCTACGAGCAGTACTTC
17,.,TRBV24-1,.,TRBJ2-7,CATSPGGRGTPNFEQYF,TGTGCCACCAGTCCTGGGGGTCGGGGGACACCAAACTTCGAGCAGTACTTC
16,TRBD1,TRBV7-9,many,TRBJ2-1,CASSLRSAGGAGEQFF,TGTGCCAGCAGCTTAAGATCGGCAGGGGGCGCGGGTGAGCAGTTCTTC
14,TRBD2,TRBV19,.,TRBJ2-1,CASSIVGGDNEQFF,TGTGCCAGTAGTATAGTGGGAGGGGACAATGAGCAGTTCTTC
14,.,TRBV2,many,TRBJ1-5,CASTTRHANQPQHF,TGTGCCAGCACTACTCGACATGCCAATCAGCCCCAGCATTTT
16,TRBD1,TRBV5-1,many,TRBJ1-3,CASSPDRVRSGNTIYF,TGCGCCAGCAGCCCGGACAGGGTTCGTTCTGGAAACACCATATATTTT
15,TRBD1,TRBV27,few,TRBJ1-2,CASSLGQGGRVGYTF,TGTGCCAGCAGTTTAGGACAGGGGGGTCGGGTTGGCTACACCTTC
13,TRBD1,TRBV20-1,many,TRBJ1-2,CSAGGQGAKDYTF,TGCAGTGCCGGGGGACAGGGGGCTAAAGACTACACCTTC
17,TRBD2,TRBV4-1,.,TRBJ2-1,CASSLLKAGVAYNEQFF,TGCGCCAGCAGCCTCCTCAAAGCGGGAGTGGCCTACAATGAGCAGTTCTTC
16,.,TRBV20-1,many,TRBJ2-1,CSANDRGGALMDEQFF,TGCAGTGCCAACGATCGTGGGGGAGCCCTTATGGATGAGCAGTTCTTC
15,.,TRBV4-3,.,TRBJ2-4,CASSQDSSRPGIQYF,TGCGCCAGCAGCCAAGATTCTTCCAGACCAGGCATTCAGTACTTC
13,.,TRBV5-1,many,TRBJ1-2,CASSFKDNYGYTF,TGCGCCAGCAGCTTCAAGGATAACTATGGCTACACCTTC
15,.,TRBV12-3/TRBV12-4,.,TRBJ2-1,CASSLGGPPYNEQFF,TGTGCCAGCAGTTTAGGGGGGCCTCCCTACAATGAGCAGTTCTTC
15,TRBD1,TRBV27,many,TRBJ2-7,CASSLGPTGLGEQYF,TGTGCCAGCAGTTTAGGGCCGACAGGGTTAGGGGAGCAGTACTTC
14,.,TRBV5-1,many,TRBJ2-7,CASSFTIRDNEQYF,TGCGCCAGCAGCTTTACGATCAGGGACAACGAGCAGTACTTC
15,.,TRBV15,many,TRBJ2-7,CATSRGSRTSGEQYF,TGTGCCACCAGCAGAGGATCGCGGACTTCGGGGGAGCAGTACTTC
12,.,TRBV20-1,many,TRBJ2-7,CSAWGGGDEQYF,TGCAGTGCTTGGGGAGGAGGAGACGAGCAGTACTTC
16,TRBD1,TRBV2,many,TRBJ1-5,CASRGGTGAGNQPQHF,TGTGCCAGCAGAGGCGGGACAGGGGCAGGTAATCAGCCCCAGCATTTT
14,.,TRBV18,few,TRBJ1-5,CASSPGRGSQPQHF,TGTGCCAGCTCACCAGGCCGGGGCAGTCAGCCCCAGCATTTT
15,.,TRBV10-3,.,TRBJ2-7,CAISEIGQGISEQYF,TGTGCCATCAGTGAGATCGGGCAGGGTATAAGTGAGCAGTACTTC
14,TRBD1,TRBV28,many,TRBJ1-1,CASSLTNRGTEAFF,TGTGCCAGCAGTCTCACTAACAGGGGAACTGAAGCTTTCTTT
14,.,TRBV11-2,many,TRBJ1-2,CASSLEPGNYGYTF,TGTGCCAGCAGCTTAGAGCCAGGGAACTATGGCTACACCTTC
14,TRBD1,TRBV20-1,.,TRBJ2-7,CSARRDSSSYEQYF,TGCAGTGCTAGGAGGGACAGCTCCTCCTACGAGCAGTACTTC
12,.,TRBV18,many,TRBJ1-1,CASSPRSEEAFF,TGTGCCAGCTCACCACGTTCAGAGGAAGCTTTCTTT
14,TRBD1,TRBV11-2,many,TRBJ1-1,CASSPWDRVTEAFF,TGTGCCAGCAGCCCATGGGACAGGGTCACTGAAGCTTTCTTT
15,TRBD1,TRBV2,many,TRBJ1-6,CASSGGQGGNSPLHF,TGTGCCAGCAGTGGGGGACAGGGCGGCAATTCACCCCTCCACTTT
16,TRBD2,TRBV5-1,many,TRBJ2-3,CASKTRDYRFRDTQYF,TGCGCCAGCAAGACCCGGGACTACAGATTCCGAGATACGCAGTATTTT
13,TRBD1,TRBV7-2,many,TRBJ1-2,CASRPGTGQSYTF,TGTGCCAGCAGACCGGGGACAGGGCAGAGCTACACCTTC
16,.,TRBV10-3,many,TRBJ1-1,CAISETQGFRYTEAFF,TGTGCCATCAGTGAGACTCAGGGATTTAGGTACACTGAAGCTTTCTTT
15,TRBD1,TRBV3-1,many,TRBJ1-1,CASGMTGQWNTEAFF,TGTGCCAGCGGGATGACGGGACAGTGGAACACTGAAGCTTTCTTT
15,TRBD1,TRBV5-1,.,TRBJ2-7,CASSLWRQGTYEQYF,TGCGCCAGCAGCTTGTGGCGACAGGGGACCTACGAGCAGTACTTC
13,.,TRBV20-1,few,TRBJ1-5,CSASQEGNQPQHF,TGCAGTGCTAGTCAGGAAGGCAATCAGCCCCAGCATTTT
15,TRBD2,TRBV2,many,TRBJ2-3,CASRAGGGATDTQYF,TGTGCCAGCAGGGCCGGCGGGGGGGCAACAGATACGCAGTATTTT
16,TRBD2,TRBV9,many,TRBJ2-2,CASSSATSGRTGELFF,TGTGCCAGCAGCTCCGCGACTAGCGGGAGGACCGGGGAGCTGTTTTTT
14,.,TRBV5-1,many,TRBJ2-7,CASSPRPKAYEQYF,TGTGCCAGCAGCCCACGGCCCAAGGCCTACGAGCAGTACTTC